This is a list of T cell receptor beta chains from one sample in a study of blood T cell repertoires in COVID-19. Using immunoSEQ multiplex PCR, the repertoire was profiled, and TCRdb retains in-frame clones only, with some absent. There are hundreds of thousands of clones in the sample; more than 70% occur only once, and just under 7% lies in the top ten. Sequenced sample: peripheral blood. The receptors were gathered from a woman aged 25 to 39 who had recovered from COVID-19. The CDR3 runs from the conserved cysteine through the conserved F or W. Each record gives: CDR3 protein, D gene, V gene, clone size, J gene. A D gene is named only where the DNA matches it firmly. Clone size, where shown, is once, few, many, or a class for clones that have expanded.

CDR3aa: CASSRQGENTEAFF
d_gene: TRBD1
v_gene: TRBV11-2
abundance: NA
j_gene: TRBJ1-1

CDR3aa: CASSPTPSRDTQYF
d_gene: NA
v_gene: TRBV7-9
abundance: NA
j_gene: TRBJ2-3

CDR3aa: CASSTTGADEQYF
d_gene: TRBD1
v_gene: TRBV11-2
abundance: NA
j_gene: TRBJ2-7

CDR3aa: CASSEFPTSGVNEQFF
d_gene: TRBD2
v_gene: TRBV6-1
abundance: NA
j_gene: TRBJ2-1

CDR3aa: CASSLATRAGGTDTQYF
d_gene: TRBD2
v_gene: TRBV5-1
abundance: NA
j_gene: TRBJ2-3

CDR3aa: CASSSPRDRGNDEQYF
d_gene: TRBD1
v_gene: TRBV7-2
abundance: NA
j_gene: TRBJ2-7

CDR3aa: CASSLEVTGGLGYTF
d_gene: TRBD1
v_gene: TRBV5-1
abundance: NA
j_gene: TRBJ1-2

CDR3aa: CASSAQGTNTDTQYF
d_gene: NA
v_gene: TRBV2
abundance: NA
j_gene: TRBJ2-3

CDR3aa: CASTRQGYGYTF
d_gene: NA
v_gene: TRBV19
abundance: NA
j_gene: TRBJ1-2

CDR3aa: CASSLWEGTQYF
d_gene: TRBD2
v_gene: TRBV27
abundance: NA
j_gene: TRBJ2-3

CDR3aa: CASSFRREDEQFF
d_gene: NA
v_gene: TRBV7-2
abundance: NA
j_gene: TRBJ2-1

CDR3aa: CASSPTGMNTEAFF
d_gene: NA
v_gene: TRBV18
abundance: NA
j_gene: TRBJ1-1

CDR3aa: CASSLGRTGYSGELFF
d_gene: TRBD1
v_gene: TRBV5-1
abundance: NA
j_gene: TRBJ2-2

CDR3aa: CASSFTGTGALRTGELFF
d_gene: TRBD1
v_gene: TRBV7-3
abundance: NA
j_gene: TRBJ2-2

CDR3aa: CASSPPAGGQETQYF
d_gene: NA
v_gene: TRBV5-1
abundance: NA
j_gene: TRBJ2-5

CDR3aa: CASSQQTGQSAVAFF
d_gene: TRBD1
v_gene: TRBV4-2
abundance: NA
j_gene: TRBJ1-1

CDR3aa: CASSSTGSSNQPQHF
d_gene: NA
v_gene: TRBV9
abundance: NA
j_gene: TRBJ1-5

CDR3aa: CASSLYGTLSSGNTIYF
d_gene: NA
v_gene: TRBV7-2
abundance: few
j_gene: TRBJ1-3

CDR3aa: CASSLRSYPYEQYF
d_gene: NA
v_gene: TRBV5-1
abundance: NA
j_gene: TRBJ2-7

CDR3aa: CASSSPGTSGGLNNEQFF
d_gene: TRBD2
v_gene: TRBV28
abundance: NA
j_gene: TRBJ2-1

CDR3aa: CASSHPDRQETQYF
d_gene: NA
v_gene: TRBV9
abundance: few
j_gene: TRBJ2-5

CDR3aa: CAISLPGTGELFF
d_gene: NA
v_gene: TRBV10-3
abundance: NA
j_gene: TRBJ2-2

CDR3aa: CAWMTAGADTQYF
d_gene: TRBD2
v_gene: TRBV30
abundance: few
j_gene: TRBJ2-3

CDR3aa: CSVGLGVASSYNEQFF
d_gene: NA
v_gene: TRBV29-1
abundance: NA
j_gene: TRBJ2-1

CDR3aa: CAISVGSYGYTF
d_gene: NA
v_gene: TRBV10-3
abundance: NA
j_gene: TRBJ1-2

CDR3aa: CATSRVGGADTGELFF
d_gene: NA
v_gene: TRBV15
abundance: NA
j_gene: TRBJ2-2

CDR3aa: CASSTRQGQYNEQFF
d_gene: TRBD1
v_gene: TRBV9
abundance: NA
j_gene: TRBJ2-1

CDR3aa: CASSKSPDRALEAFF
d_gene: TRBD1
v_gene: TRBV6-5
abundance: NA
j_gene: TRBJ1-1

CDR3aa: CASSVRDASEQYF
d_gene: NA
v_gene: TRBV9
abundance: once
j_gene: TRBJ2-7

CDR3aa: CASSLSGTSTDTQYF
d_gene: NA
v_gene: TRBV18
abundance: few
j_gene: TRBJ2-3

CDR3aa: CASSLDLSLVADTQYF
d_gene: NA
v_gene: TRBV7-6
abundance: few
j_gene: TRBJ2-3

CDR3aa: CATGSTGNNEQFF
d_gene: NA
v_gene: TRBV11-2
abundance: NA
j_gene: TRBJ2-1

CDR3aa: CASSSLEGTRGSYGYTF
d_gene: NA
v_gene: TRBV27
abundance: NA
j_gene: TRBJ1-2

CDR3aa: CASSLSQTGELFF
d_gene: NA
v_gene: TRBV5-1
abundance: NA
j_gene: TRBJ2-2

CDR3aa: CASSWGGGTNEKLFF
d_gene: NA
v_gene: TRBV28
abundance: NA
j_gene: TRBJ1-4

CDR3aa: CASSRTSGADTQYF
d_gene: TRBD2
v_gene: TRBV3-1/TRBV3-2
abundance: few
j_gene: TRBJ2-3

CDR3aa: CAWSVLDTNEQYF
d_gene: NA
v_gene: TRBV30
abundance: NA
j_gene: TRBJ2-7

CDR3aa: CASSPGYGTNTYEQYF
d_gene: NA
v_gene: TRBV18
abundance: many
j_gene: TRBJ2-7

CDR3aa: CASIPVFKREPSSEQYF
d_gene: NA
v_gene: TRBV7-2
abundance: few
j_gene: TRBJ2-7